These 8 T cell receptor beta chains were all obtained from the same sample, sequenced in a study of shared clonotypes between healthy human individuals. Repertoires were generated with immunoSEQ multiplex PCR, while TCRdb's copy carries only in-frame clones and drops some. The top ten clones hold roughly 0.39% of a sample with 2 million to 3 million clones, under 95% of them seen once. Sequencing input: naive CD4+ T cells from PBMCs. This sample's subset: CD45RA+ positively selected. The receptors here all came from a man younger than 35 in good health. Some clones in this sample may be carry-over from other donors' samples.

The chain recombines TRBV21-1 with TRBJ2-1; the table gives TRBD2 as D, unverified against the DNA. TRBV21-1 corresponds to a pseudogene. This CDR3 comprises 11 residues. The CDR3 DNA follows: TGTGCCAGCAGCGGGCGGGAAGAGCAGTTCTTC. Its translation: CASSGREEQFF.

The V call is TRBV7-9, the J call TRBJ2-7, with TRBD1 matching over 7 bases. J lost 1 base, V lost 4 bases, and 7 bases had no gene match. The CDR3 spans 15 residues. Germline assignment: CDR1 SEHNR and CDR2 FQNEAQ (reference sequence). Here the CDR3 reads CASSSVDRASYEQYF. As DNA, the CDR3 is TGTGCCAGCAGCTCAGTAGACAGGGCATCCTACGAGCAGTACTTC.

The J gene is TRBJ1-4, the V gene TRBV5-4; D not certain. Germline CDR1 reads SGHNT; CDR2 reads YYREEE (reference sequence). Trimming removed 0 bases from V and 8 bases from J, with 5 bases in between. The CDR3 consists of 12 residues. CDR3 sequence: CASSLVGEKLFF. The CDR3 coding sequence is TGTGCCAGCAGCTTGGTGGGGGAAAAACTGTTTTTT.

The chain joins TRBV4-3 to TRBJ2-1; 10 bases fit TRBD2. The CDR3 length is 16 residues. V lost 4 bases, J lost 10 bases, and 13 bases stayed unmatched. Per germline, CDR1 LGHNA and CDR2 YSLEER. CDR3 protein: CASSRSSGSSLGEQFF. DNA for the CDR3: TGCGCCAGCAGCCGATCTAGCGGGAGTAGCCTTGGCGAGCAGTTCTTC.

The chain carries TRBV19 and TRBJ1-5; D unclear. Germline V lookup: CDR1 LNHDA, CDR2 SQIVND (reference sequence). The CDR3 has 13 amino acids. V was pared by 9 bases and J by 2 bases, with 11 bases between. The chain's CDR3 is CASGFRGNQPQHF. In DNA form, the CDR3 reads TGTGCCAGCGGCTTTAGGGGCAATCAGCCCCAGCATTTT.

The rearrangement uses TRBV7-9 and TRBJ1-1, with 8 bases identical to TRBD1. Trimming took 2 bases from V and 6 from J; bases not matched to a gene: 5. Germline CDR1 reads SEHNR; CDR2 reads FQNEAQ (reference sequence). This CDR3 comprises 14 residues. The CDR3 nucleotides read TGTGCCAGCAGCTTAAGACAGGGGAGTTCTGAAGCTTTCTTT. As protein: CASSLRQGSSEAFF.

V gene TRBV2 combines with J gene TRBJ1-1; TRBD1 matches at 8 bases. Germline loops: CDR1 SNHLY, CDR2 FYNNEI. The CDR3 sequence is 14 residues long. V was clipped by 7 bases and J by 4 bases; unmatched bases: 8. CDR3 DNA sequence: TGTGCCAGCAATTACAGGGGGGCAGGCACTGAAGCTTTCTTT. It specifies CASNYRGAGTEAFF. The complete variable domain, with remaining parts taken from reference TRBV2 and TRBJ1-1, reads EPEVTQTPSHQVTQMGQEVILRCVPISNHLYFYWYRQILGQKVEFLVSFYNNEISEKSEIFDDQFSVERPDGSNFTLKIRSTKLEDSAMYFCASNYRGAGTEAFFGQGTRLTVV.

The chain couples TRBV11-3 to TRBJ2-3; 11 nucleotides match TRBD2. CDR3 size: 15 residues. Germline V gene lookup returns CDR1 SGHNT and CDR2 YENEEA. V lost 5 bases, J lost 3 bases, and 4 bases stayed unmatched. CDR3 DNA: TGTGCCAGCAGCCAGGGACTAGCGGCGACAGATACGCAGTATTTT. It yields the protein CASSQGLAATDTQYF.